The 25 T cell receptor beta chains presented below share a single source sample, sequenced in a study of CD8 T cells in ankylosing spondylitis. Using its own MiXCR run on the 5' RACE reads, TCRdb lists one record per CDR3 protein. The table includes fewer than 550,000 distinct CDR3 sequences, approximately 5.3% detected once. These receptors' antigens are unknown. Study conclusions and caveats: Ankylosing spondylitis blood appeared to carry a characteristic TCR beta motif of roughly 8 highly homologous variants.

Sequencing input: blood, either unsorted or a sorted T cell fraction (not recorded which). Every receptor here comes from a male donor with ankylosing spondylitis.

This clonotype was observed many times. V usage is TRBV7-3 and J usage is TRBJ1-1; D is perhaps TRBD1 (6 bases). The CDR3 has 13 residues. The germline V and J ends were trimmed by 11 bases and 2 bases, with 15 bases remaining between them. The germline gives CDR1 SGHTA, CDR2 FQGTGA. The CDR3 reads CASRDTINTEAFF. The CDR3 DNA follows: TGTGCCTCTCGGGACACCATTAACACTGAAGCTTTCTTT.

This clonotype occurred many times. The chain couples TRBV10-2 to TRBJ2-7; D is undetermined. Between the trimmed V and J ends, which lost 4 bases and 6 bases, there was a span of 13 bases. The CDR3 extends over 13 amino acids. The germline gives CDR1 WSHSY, CDR2 SAAADI. CDR3 bases: TGCGCCAGCAGTGGGGTCGGCGGTCCCGAGCAGTACTTC. The encoded protein is CASSGVGGPEQYF.

The chain uses TRBV4-3 and TRBJ1-6; no definite D call. The V gene's germline CDR1 is LGHNA and CDR2 YSLEER. This CDR3 is built from 15 residues. V was cut by 0 bases and J by 8 bases, with 11 bases left in between. The CDR3 DNA sequence: TGCGCCAGCAGCCAAGAGCCCAGGTGGGATTCACCCCTCCACTTT. Its translation is CASSQEPRWDSPLHF.

The chain is built from TRBV7-2 and TRBJ2-7; no firm D call. The CDR3 contains 13 residues. V was cut by 5 bases and J by 2 bases, with 10 bases left in between. Germline V gives CDR1 SGHTA, CDR2 FQGNSA. The CDR3 here is CASSRQAAYEQYF. CDR3 coding DNA: TGTGCCAGCAGCCGGCAGGCGGCCTACGAGCAGTACTTC. The full variable domain, rest sourced from reference TRBV7-2 and TRBJ2-7, is GAGVSQSPSNKVTEKGKDVELRCDPISGHTALYWYRQSLGQGLEFLIYFQGNSAPDKSGLPSDRFSAERTGGSVSTLTIQRTQQEDSAVYLCASSRQAAYEQYFGPGTRLTVT.

This clonotype was recorded many times. The chain is built from TRBV5-5 and TRBJ2-7; unclear D gene. This CDR3 is built from 13 residues. V was shortened by 0 bases and J by 6 bases, with 10 bases between the two germline ends. Germline CDR1 is SGHKS and CDR2 is YYEKEE (reference sequence). Written as DNA, the CDR3 is TGTGCCAGCAGCTTGGGTCTGGCTCCCGAGCAGTACTTC. Its translation: CASSLGLAPEQYF.

This clonotype was recorded many times. The chain carries TRBV5-1 and TRBJ2-3; 7 nucleotides line up with TRBD1. The germline V gene encodes CDR1 SGHRS and CDR2 YFSETQ. J lost 4 bases, V lost 0 bases, and 2 bases had no gene match. The CDR3 totals 14 residues. The CDR3 region is CASSLGQGPDTQYF. DNA for the CDR3: TGCGCCAGCAGCTTGGGACAGGGACCAGATACGCAGTATTTT.

In its sample, this clonotype was seen many times. The CDR3 DNA reads as TGTGCCAGCTCACCAACGGGGGCCCAAGAGACCCAGTACTTC. This translates into CASSPTGAQETQYF. The chain recombines TRBV18 with TRBJ2-5, with D perhaps TRBD1 or TRBD2 (6 bases each). CDR1 KGHSH and CDR2 LQKENI come from the germline V gene. V shed 2 bases and J shed 1 base, with 8 bases lying between them. The CDR3 has 14 residues. The full variable domain, completed using reference TRBV18 and TRBJ2-5, is NAGVMQNPRHLVRRRGQEARLRCSPMKGHSHVYWYRQLPEEGLKFMVYLQKENIIDESGMPKERFSAEFPKEGPSILRIQQVVRGDSAAYFCASSPTGAQETQYFGPGTRLLVL.

At least ten counts were recorded for this clonotype. The V gene is TRBV7-9, the J gene TRBJ1-4; TRBD1 might be the D (6 bases). Trimming removed 6 bases at V and 3 bases at J, with 14 bases between. Germline V gene data show CDR1 as SEHNR and CDR2 as FQNEAQ (reference sequence). The CDR3 is made up of 15 amino acids. This CDR3 reads CASSTGYRANEKLFF. CDR3 nucleotide sequence: TGTGCCAGCAGTACAGGGTACAGGGCTAATGAAAAACTGTTTTTT.

This clonotype was detected many times. V usage is TRBV15 and J usage is TRBJ1-1, with 7 bases matching TRBD1. Trimming at V came to 2 bases and at J to 0 bases, leaving 9 bases not matched to a gene. The CDR3 is made up of 17 amino acids. CDR1 and CDR2 from the germline V gene are LNHNV and YYDKDF (reference sequence). The chain's CDR3 is CATSRSRGQLMNTEAFF. The CDR3, as DNA: TGTGCCACCAGCAGATCCAGGGGACAGCTCATGAACACTGAAGCTTTCTTT.

This clonotype has a count of ten or more. The genes are TRBV29-1 and TRBJ2-5, with D possibly TRBD1 on 5 matching bases. The V and J ends lost 6 bases and 4 bases respectively, with 12 bases between them. Germline V gene sequence: CDR1 SQVTM, CDR2 ANQGSEA. The CDR3 length is 12 residues. CDR3 in DNA: TGCAGCGTGACGACAGAAAGAGAGACCCAGTACTTC. Protein: CSVTTERETQYF. Looking up the rest from reference TRBV29-1 and TRBJ2-5 gives the full variable domain: SAVISQKPSRDICQRGTSLTIQCQVDSQVTMMFWYRQQPGQSLTLIATANQGSEATYESGFVIDKFPISRPNLTFSTLTVSNMSPEDSSIYLCSVTTERETQYFGPGTRLLVL.

This sequence joins TRBV6-2 or TRBV6-3 and TRBJ2-1; 7 nucleotides line up with TRBD2. With V trimmed by 3 bases and J by 6 bases, 5 bases remained unmatched. The CDR3 loop spans 14 amino acids. The V gene's germline CDR1 is MNHEY and CDR2 SVGEGT. CDR3 loop: CASSYGTIINEQFF. In DNA, the CDR3 is TGTGCCAGCAGTTATGGGACTATTATCAATGAGCAGTTCTTC.

CDR3 sequence reads: CASSTTAPNYGYTF. The CDR3 DNA reads as TGTGCCAGCAGTACGACCGCTCCTAACTATGGCTACACCTTC. V and J are TRBV28 and TRBJ1-2, with D unresolved. This CDR3 contains 14 residues. The V and J ends lost 5 bases and 0 bases respectively, with 10 bases between them. The germline V gene encodes CDR1 MDHEN and CDR2 SYDVKM.

This clonotype was observed many times. The chain employs TRBV5-1 and TRBJ1-1; TRBD1 is a possible D gene (5 bases). This CDR3 region has 15 residues. V shed 1 base and J shed 5 bases, with 15 bases lying between them. From germline, CDR1 is SGHRS and CDR2 YFSETQ. The CDR3 DNA is TGCGCCAGCAGCTTGATCCAGGCCCGGGGGACTGAAGCTTTCTTT. Its protein is CASSLIQARGTEAFF.

This clonotype was recorded many times. V gene TRBV2 combines with J gene TRBJ1-1; D is perhaps TRBD1 (5 bases). V lost 7 bases, J lost 11 bases, and 17 bases lay in between. Germline V gene sequence: CDR1 SNHLY, CDR2 FYNNEI. CDR3 size: 12 residues. This chain's CDR3 is CASIFIEGIAFF. The CDR3, as DNA: TGTGCCAGCATATTTATCGAGGGGATCGCTTTCTTT.

This clonotype was recorded many times. V gene TRBV7-9 combines with J gene TRBJ2-7; 7 bases are shared with TRBD1. The V and J ends lost 2 bases and 1 base, in that order; junction bases with no gene match: 8. Germline V gene data show CDR1 as SEHNR and CDR2 as FQNEAQ (reference sequence). This CDR3 has 16 amino acids. CDR3 nucleotide sequence: TGTGCCAGCAGCTTATTGTCCGGGACAGTATCCTACGAGCAGTACTTC. Amino acids: CASSLLSGTVSYEQYF.

In its sample, this clonotype was seen many times. The V gene is TRBV18, the J gene TRBJ2-3; D call uncertain. Germline V gene data show CDR1 as KGHSH and CDR2 as LQKENI. The CDR3 extends over 14 amino acids. V was clipped by 11 bases and J by 5 bases, with 20 bases between them. The CDR3: CACNLEQTQDTQYF. CDR3 DNA: TGTGCCTGTAACCTAGAACAGACCCAAGATACGCAGTATTTT.

This clonotype has ten or more counts. This rearrangement joins TRBV15 to TRBJ1-2, with D hard to call. Germline V gene data show CDR1 as LNHNV and CDR2 as YYDKDF (reference sequence). Trimming removed 6 bases at V and 4 bases at J, with 6 bases between. The CDR3 covers 11 residues. In nucleotides, the CDR3 is TGTGCCACCAGGACCGCCTATGGCTACACCTTC. Translating gives CATRTAYGYTF. The full variable domain, with the rest looked up from reference TRBV15 and TRBJ1-2, is DAMVIQNPRYQVTQFGKPVTLSCSQTLNHNVMYWYQQKSSQAPKLLFHYYDKDFNNEADTPDNFQSRRPNTSFCFLDIRSPGLGDTAMYLCATRTAYGYTFGSGTRLTVV.

This clonotype was recorded at least ten times. The chain combines TRBV7-8 with TRBJ2-6, with unresolved D. The CDR3 is made up of 15 amino acids. CDR1 SGHVS and CDR2 FQNEAQ come from the germline V gene. Trimming shortened V by 2 bases and J by 0 bases, and 5 bases separated the two germline ends. Here the CDR3 DNA reads TGTGCCAGCAGCTTAACGGACTCTGGGGCCAACGTCCTGACTTTC. Encoded protein: CASSLTDSGANVLTF.

This clonotype was detected many times. The chain links TRBV28 to TRBJ2-7, with 8 bases that match TRBD2. The CDR3 sequence is 15 residues long. With V trimmed by 3 bases and J by 2 bases, 6 bases remained unmatched. Germline loops: CDR1 MDHEN, CDR2 SYDVKM. CDR3 bases: TGTGCCAGCAGTTTCGGCCCGGGAGGGACCTACGAGCAGTACTTC. This sequence encodes CASSFGPGGTYEQYF.

In its sample, this clonotype was seen many times. The genes are TRBV4-1 and TRBJ2-3; D not certain. Trimming left V 2 bases short and J 4 bases short, with 4 bases between. Germline loops: CDR1 MGHRA, CDR2 YSYEKL. This CDR3 contains 12 residues. The CDR3 spells CASSQTADTQYF. CDR3 coding DNA: TGCGCCAGCAGCCAAACGGCAGATACGCAGTATTTT.

This CDR3 is CASSLSPGYEQYF. In DNA form, the CDR3 reads TGTGCCAGCAGTTTATCCCCCGGGTACGAGCAGTACTTC. This chain connects TRBV28 to TRBJ2-7; D not resolved. Germline V CDR1 and CDR2: MDHEN, SYDVKM. CDR3 length: 13 residues. The V and J ends lost 1 base and 4 bases respectively, with 8 bases between them.

This clonotype appeared a few times. V and J are TRBV20-1 and TRBJ2-1, with 7 bases that match TRBD1. Germline trimming cut 5 bases from V and 2 bases from J; bases unmatched to any gene: 9. Germline V gives CDR1 DFQATT, CDR2 SNEGSKA (reference sequence). CDR3 length: 15 residues. CDR3 nucleotide sequence: TGCAGTGCTCGCCCCGGGACAGACCCCTACAATGAGCAGTTCTTC. Encoded protein: CSARPGTDPYNEQFF.

This clonotype was found many times. V usage is TRBV25-1 and J usage is TRBJ2-1; 7 bases fit TRBD2. Trimming removed 4 bases from V and 3 bases from J; junction bases left unmatched: 6. CDR1 MGHDK and CDR2 SYGVNS come from the germline V gene. This CDR3 is 15 amino acids long. The CDR3 loop reads CASSVLGGGYNEQFF. The CDR3 coding sequence is TGTGCCAGCAGTGTTCTGGGCGGGGGCTACAATGAGCAGTTCTTC. Combining the CDR3 with reference TRBV25-1 and TRBJ2-1 gives the whole variable domain EADIYQTPRYLVIGTGKKITLECSQTMGHDKMYWYQQDPGMELHLIHYSYGVNSTEKGDLSSESTVSRIRTEHFPLTLESARPSHTSQYLCASSVLGGGYNEQFFGPGTRLTVL.

This clonotype was counted ten times or more. V usage is TRBV7-6 and J usage is TRBJ2-5, with D hard to call. The V end was cut by 3 bases, the J end by 4 bases, with 12 bases between. Germline CDR1 and CDR2: SGHVS and FNYEAQ. CDR3 length: 14 amino acids. Here the CDR3 DNA reads TGTGCCAGCAGCTTCGGTTCGGCCTTAGAGACCCAGTACTTC. This sequence encodes CASSFGSALETQYF.

This clonotype has a count of ten or more. The CDR3 sequence is CASSLLAGETYEQYF. The DNA of the CDR3 is TGTGCCAGCAGCTTGTTGGCAGGAGAGACCTACGAGCAGTACTTC. This chain uses TRBV5-6 with TRBJ2-7; the D is unclear. This CDR3 spans 15 amino acids. Germline CDR1 SGHDT, CDR2 YYEEEE. V was clipped by 1 base and J by 2 bases, with 13 bases between them.